The 26 T cell receptor beta chains presented below share a single source sample, sequenced in a study of Tregs in tolerant kidney transplant recipients. The nonmyeloablative bone marrow transplants came from related graft donors, with transient mixed chimerism. Clones were read by immunoSEQ multiplex PCR, and TCRdb kept only the in-frame ones, dropping some. This sample's table has some 29,000 clones. Sample: CD4+ T cells from blood (PBMCs), taken 24 months after the transplant. The receptors were sampled from a human patient who received a combined kidney and bone marrow transplant. These T cells may partly come from the graft donor.

A remark on this clone: Read data end 3 residues before the CDR3 end; the end is taken from the germline J gene. The chain combines TRBV19 with TRBJ1-5; 9 positions match TRBD1. CDR1 and CDR2 from the germline V gene are LNHDA and SQIVND (reference sequence). There are 13 residues in the CDR3. Trimming removed 9 bases from V and 3 bases from J; junction bases left unmatched: 3. CDR3: CASRTGDNQPQHF. CDR3 DNA, as far as it was read: TGTGCCAGCCGGACAGGGGACAATCAGCCC.

Comments on this clone: The read is 3 residues too short to cover the CDR3 end, so that end is filled in from the germline J gene. The chain carries TRBV5-1 and TRBJ2-7; 8 nucleotides align to TRBD2. In germline, CDR1 is SGHRS, CDR2 YFSETQ. J gave up 0 bases and V 6 bases, and 5 bases lay outside the gene matches. The CDR3 length is 14 residues. This chain's CDR3 is CASTSSGSSYEQYF. The CDR3 DNA, read in part, is TGCGCCAGCACATCCAGCGGGAGCTCCTACGAG.

CDR3: CSARGLAGGIQETQYF. Incomplete CDR3 DNA: TGCAGTGCTAGAGGACTAGCGGGAGGGATCCAAGAGACC. The chain couples TRBV20-1 to TRBJ2-5, with 14 bases aligning to TRBD2. The read gets to within 3 residues of the CDR3 end, and the germline J gene fills in the rest. The CDR3 extends over 16 amino acids. From germline, CDR1 is DFQATT and CDR2 SNEGSKA (reference sequence). V lost 1 base to trimming and J lost 1 base; unmatched junction nucleotides: 2.

Concerning this clone itself: The CDR3 extends 3 residues past the end of the read, so its final part is completed from the germline J gene. This chain connects TRBV20-1 to TRBJ2-7; 9 nucleotides agree with TRBD2. The length of the CDR3 is 14 residues. Germline CDR1 and CDR2: DFQATT and SNEGSKA (reference sequence). Trimming at V came to 6 bases and at J to 3 bases, leaving 9 bases not matched to a gene. The CDR3 spells CSAAGTSRSYEQYF. The sequenced part of the CDR3 DNA is TGCAGTGCCGCCGGGACTAGCAGGAGCTACGAG.

With regard to this clone: The sequence runs out 3 residues before the end of the CDR3; the remainder is reconstructed from the germline J gene. The chain employs TRBV5-1 and TRBJ2-5, with 7 bases that match TRBD2. This CDR3 region has 13 residues. Germline lookup yields CDR1 SGHRS and CDR2 YFSETQ. With 0 bases clipped from V and 4 bases from J, the junction kept 0 bases outside the gene matches. The CDR3 DNA, read in part, is TGCGCCAGCAGCTTGGGGGGGGGAGAGACC. Protein: CASSLGGGET. The full-length CDR3 reads as CASSLGGGETQYF.

About this clone itself: The CDR3 extends 3 residues past the end of the read, so its final part is completed from the germline J gene. This chain links TRBV30 with TRBJ2-1; D is undetermined. The germline CDR1 and CDR2 sequences are GTSNPN and SVGIG (reference sequence). The CDR3 spans 13 residues. V lost 3 bases to trimming and J lost 7 bases, with 13 bases between them. The part of the CDR3 DNA that was read is TGTGCCTGGAGGTTAGCCCTCTTAAATGAG. Protein product: CAWRLALLNE. The whole CDR3 region reads CAWRLALLNEQFF.

Remarks on this clone: The read ends 3 residues shy of where the CDR3 ends; the end is completed using the germline J gene. The chain employs TRBV7-2 and TRBJ2-1, with 7 bases fitting TRBD2. The CDR3 contains 16 residues. Germline V gene data show CDR1 as SGHTA and CDR2 as FQGNSA. J was trimmed by 3 bases and V by 0 bases; bases with no gene match: 5. The sequenced part of the CDR3 DNA is TGTGCCAGCAGCTTAGCCCTAGCGGAGGGCTACAATGAG. This gives the protein CASSLALAEGYNE. Given in full, the CDR3 is CASSLALAEGYNEQFF.

To note about this clone: The read terminates 3 residues ahead of where the CDR3 ends, so the germline J gene completes it. The V call is TRBV19, the J call TRBJ1-2, with D unclear. Germline CDR1 is LNHDA and CDR2 is SQIVND (reference sequence). This CDR3 is 13 amino acids long. CDR3 DNA, as far as it was read: TGTGCCAGTAGTATATCGGGGTTAGTGAGC. Amino acid sequence: CASSISGLVS. The complete CDR3 protein is CASSISGLVSYTF.

In regard to this clone: From the germline J gene comes the end of the CDR3, since the read stops 3 residues before it. The chain couples TRBV7-2 to TRBJ2-1, with 11 bases matching TRBD2. The CDR3 spans 15 residues. J lost 8 bases, V lost 1 base, and 4 bases had no gene match. Germline V gives CDR1 SGHTA, CDR2 FQGNSA. CDR3 loop: CASSLGLAGLYEQFF. The covered CDR3 bases are TGTGCCAGCAGCTTAGGACTAGCGGGATTATATGAG.

Notes on this clone: The missing CDR3 end, 3 residues past where the read stops, is filled in from the germline J gene. Other DNA sequences in the same sample also yield this CDR3. J is TRBJ2-5 and V is TRBV18, with TRBD2 identical over 8 bases. The CDR3 sequence is 14 residues long. The J segment lost 4 bases and the V segment lost 3 bases, leaving 4 bases of the junction unmatched. Germline CDR1 KGHSH, CDR2 LQKENI. The CDR3 sequence: CASSPGLAGETQYF. CDR3 DNA (partial): TGTGCCAGCTCACCGGGGCTAGCGGGAGAGACC.

In the case of this clone: Read sequence stops 3 residues before the CDR3 end, and the germline J gene provides the missing end. The rearrangement uses TRBV5-1 and TRBJ2-1, with 9 bases matching TRBD2. The V gene end was trimmed by 6 bases and the J gene end by 2 bases; junction bases not matched to a gene: 9. The CDR3 totals 16 residues. Germline V gene lookup returns CDR1 SGHRS and CDR2 YFSETQ. The DNA read from the CDR3 is TGCGCCAGCAAGGCAATAGCGGGAGTGACCTACAATGAG. This codes for CASKAIAGVTYNE. The whole CDR3 region reads CASKAIAGVTYNEQFF.

Worth noting for this clone: The read stops 3 residues short of the end of the CDR3; the missing end is completed from the germline J gene. This chain connects TRBV4-2 to TRBJ2-6; TRBD2 matches 10 bases. From germline, CDR1 is LGHNA and CDR2 YNFKEQ. The CDR3 length is 17 residues. Trimming cost V 4 bases and J 3 bases; bases outside gene matches: 6. The chain's CDR3 is CASSPGLAGVGANVLTF. The CDR3 DNA, read in part, is TGTGCCAGCAGCCCGGGGCTAGCGGGAGTTGGGGCCAACGTC.

In the case of this clone: The read terminates 3 residues ahead of where the CDR3 ends, so the germline J gene completes it. The rearrangement links TRBV10-2 to TRBJ2-5, with a possible D match to TRBD2 (7 bases). This CDR3 has 14 amino acids. V was cut by 5 bases and J by 5 bases, with 15 bases left in between. Germline CDR1 WSHSY, CDR2 SAAADI. CDR3 loop: CASSWGRGGETQYF. The covered CDR3 bases are TGCGCCAGCAGTTGGGGGAGGGGGGGGGAGACC.

Of note for this clone: The CDR3 end falls 3 residues outside the read, so it is completed with the germline J gene. This chain joins TRBV5-1 and TRBJ2-5; tentatively, D is TRBD1 (5 bases). CDR1 is SGHRS, CDR2 YFSETQ, per germline. CDR3 length: 14 residues. V lost 2 bases and J lost 2, with 10 bases in between. CDR3 sequence reads: CASSFDSKQETQYF. Partial CDR3 DNA: TGCGCCAGCAGCTTTGACAGCAAACAAGAGACC.

Concerning this clone itself: The read terminates 3 residues before the CDR3 end, so the remaining end is supplied by the germline J gene. The chain joins TRBV7-2 to TRBJ1-6; D unresolved. In germline, CDR1 is SGHTA, CDR2 FQGNSA. V shed 2 bases and J shed 8 bases, with 10 bases lying between them. The CDR3 spans 14 residues. The CDR3 protein is CASSLFKGDSPLHF. The covered CDR3 bases are TGTGCCAGCAGCTTATTCAAGGGCGATTCACCC.

About this clone itself: The CDR3 is cut off 3 residues early in the read; its end comes from the germline J gene. The chain carries TRBV2 and TRBJ1-5; the D gene is possibly TRBD1 (5 bases). Trimming took off 3 bases at V and 4 bases at J, with 10 bases between the two ends. Per the germline V gene, CDR1 is SNHLY and CDR2 is FYNNEI. The CDR3 extends over 14 amino acids. The CDR3 bases that were read are TGTGCCAGCAGTGAGATGGGGCTAAATCAGCCC. It is translated as CASSEMGLNQP. The whole CDR3 is CASSEMGLNQPQHF.

Comments on this clone: The DNA ends 3 residues before the CDR3 does, and the rest of the CDR3 is filled in from the germline J gene. V and J are TRBV7-8 and TRBJ1-5; 7 nucleotides align to TRBD1. The CDR3 has 15 amino acids. Germline-derived CDR1 and CDR2 are SGHVS and FQNEAQ. V shed 3 bases and J 5 bases; nucleotides not matched to a gene: 7. Partial CDR3 DNA: TGTGCCAGCAGCTTTTCGGGACAGAGTTATCAGCCC. It translates to CASSFSGQSYQP. The whole CDR3 protein is CASSFSGQSYQPQHF.

With regard to this clone: The read ends 3 residues shy of where the CDR3 ends; the end is completed using the germline J gene. The chain uses TRBV5-1 and TRBJ2-3; 9 bases align to TRBD2. CDR1 is SGHRS and CDR2 is YFSETQ in the germline V gene. The CDR3 has 15 amino acids. Trimming cost V 0 bases and J 2 bases; bases outside gene matches: 1. The CDR3 region is CASSLVAGVTDTQYF. CDR3 bases read: TGCGCCAGCAGCTTGGTAGCGGGAGTCACAGATACG.

The CDR3 sequence is CASSRGHPYEQYF. The DNA read from the CDR3 is TGTGCCAGCAGCCGCGGACACCCCTACGAG. V is TRBV7-9 and J is TRBJ2-7; tentatively, D is TRBD1 (5 bases). The CDR3 goes on 3 residues after the read ends, and that part is filled in from the germline J gene. The V gene lost 5 bases and the J gene lost 2 bases, with 10 bases spanning the gap. The germline CDR1 and CDR2 sequences are SEHNR and FQNEAQ (reference sequence). The CDR3 is 13 amino acids.

Of note for this clone: The CDR3 end falls 3 residues outside the read, so it is completed with the germline J gene. V and J are TRBV29-1 and TRBJ2-3; 8 bases align to TRBD1. The CDR3 is made up of 13 amino acids. Trimming cost V 7 bases and J 3 bases; bases outside gene matches: 6. Per the germline V gene, CDR1 is SQVTM and CDR2 is ANQGSEA. The CDR3 loop reads CSGWTGYTDTQYF. CDR3 DNA (partial): TGCAGCGGTTGGACAGGGTATACAGATACG.

Of note for this clone: Coverage ceases 3 residues before the CDR3 finishes, and the germline J gene fills in the end. The rearrangement links TRBV20-1 to TRBJ2-7; weak D call: TRBD2 (6 bases). The CDR3 contains 13 residues. Germline V CDR1 and CDR2: DFQATT, SNEGSKA (reference sequence). V gave up 0 bases and J gave up 5 bases, with 11 bases separating them. The part of the CDR3 DNA that was read is TGCAGTGCTAGAGACCCGCGGGGACACGAG. Translating gives CSARDPRGHE. The complete CDR3 protein is CSARDPRGHEQYF.

For this clone: Read data end 3 residues before the CDR3 end; the end is taken from the germline J gene. The chain links TRBV20-1 to TRBJ2-2; 10 bases line up with TRBD2. The CDR3 is 15 amino acids. V lost 6 bases and J lost 5; bases outside the gene matches: 9. CDR1 is DFQATT, CDR2 SNEGSKA, per germline (reference sequence). The covered CDR3 bases are TGCAGTGCCACGGGGCCTAGCGGGAGTACCGGGGAG. Protein sequence: CSATGPSGSTGE. The whole CDR3 reads CSATGPSGSTGELFF.

Concerning this clone itself: The read stops 3 residues short of the end of the CDR3; the missing end is completed from the germline J gene. This chain joins TRBV20-1 and TRBJ1-4, with a tentative D call TRBD1 (5 bases). V shed 0 bases and J shed 4 bases, with 9 bases lying between them. Germline V gene data show CDR1 as DFQATT and CDR2 as SNEGSKA (reference sequence). This CDR3 is 14 amino acids long. CDR3 DNA (partial): TGCAGTGCTAGAGAGGGGACTGTTAATGAAAAA. Translating gives CSAREGTVNEK. The complete CDR3 protein is CSAREGTVNEKLFF.

About this clone itself: The read stops 3 residues short of the end of the CDR3; the missing end is completed from the germline J gene. This chain connects TRBV20-1 to TRBJ1-5; 7 bases fit TRBD1. The germline CDR1 and CDR2 sequences are DFQATT and SNEGSKA (reference sequence). J gave up 2 bases and V 2 bases, and 3 bases lay outside the gene matches. This CDR3 comprises 14 residues. CDR3 DNA (partial): TGCAGTGCTAGAAGACAGGGCGGCAATCAGCCC. Its protein is CSARRQGGNQP. The entire CDR3 protein is CSARRQGGNQPQHF.

This chain's CDR3 is CASSSDRGVRSPLHF. CDR3 DNA, as far as it was read: TGTGCCAGCTCATCCGACAGGGGGGTGAGGTCACCC. The chain has TRBV18 and TRBJ1-6, with 9 positions matching TRBD1. The observed sequence ends 3 residues before the CDR3 terminus, with the missing tail filled in from the germline J gene. The CDR3 extends over 15 amino acids. V was pared by 5 bases and J by 10 bases, with 9 bases of the junction left unmatched. Germline V lookup: CDR1 KGHSH, CDR2 LQKENI. The complete variable domain, with remaining parts taken from reference TRBV18 and TRBJ1-6, reads NAGVMQNPRHLVRRRGQEARLRCSPMKGHSHVYWYRQLPEEGLKFMVYLQKENIIDESGMPKERFSAEFPKEGPSILRIQQVVRGDSAAYFCASSSDRGVRSPLHFGNGTRLTVT.

As regards this clone: The read falls 3 residues short of the CDR3 end, and the missing part is taken from the germline J gene. The rearrangement links TRBV30 to TRBJ1-1, with D possibly matching TRBD1 (6 bases). V was clipped by 1 base and J by 0 bases, with 27 bases between them. The CDR3 is made up of 20 amino acids. The germline V gene encodes CDR1 GTSNPN and CDR2 SVGIG (reference sequence). CDR3: CAWSDPSVDSLMRLNTEAFF. The sequenced CDR3 bases are TGTGCCTGGAGTGATCCCTCCGTGGACAGCCTTATGCGCCTGAACACTGAA.